Shown below are 15 T cell receptor beta chains from a single sample sequenced in a study of molecular identifiers for immune sequencing clone quantification. Each CDR3 protein is one row after TCRdb ran MiXCR on the PCR reads. The sample holds 600,000 to 650,000 distinct CDR3 sequences, just under 20% seen once. Sample: naive CD8+ T cells from blood, with Jurkat cell RNA spiked in. As to subset: FACS-sorted CD8+CD4-CCR7+CD45RA+ naive T cells. The source is a human donor in good health. Some libraries in this study had Jurkat cell RNA spiked in.

This clonotype was found many times. The chain employs TRBV7-9 and TRBJ1-1, with D unclear. The germline V gene encodes CDR1 SEHNR and CDR2 FQNEAQ (reference sequence). V lost 1 base and J lost 7, with 10 bases in between. The CDR3 totals 13 residues. The CDR3 here is CASSLGADIEAFF. The CDR3 DNA reads TGTGCCAGCAGCTTAGGGGCAGACATTGAAGCTTTCTTT. Combining the CDR3 with reference TRBV7-9 and TRBJ1-1 gives the whole variable domain DTGVSQNPRHKITKRGQNVTFRCDPISEHNRLYWYRQTLGQGPEFLTYFQNEAQLEKSRLLSDRFSAERPKGSFSTLEIQRTEQGDSAMYLCASSLGADIEAFFGQGTRLTVV.

Concerning this clonotype: A much more abundant neighbour one base away suggests this may be a read error. The rearrangement links TRBV7-2 to TRBJ2-5, with D unclear. V lost 1 base and J 9 bases, leaving 12 bases between the germline ends. CDR1 SGHTA and CDR2 FQGNSA come from the germline V gene. CDR3 length: 13 residues. CDR3 DNA: TGTGCCAGCAGCTTAGTATTCGGCCCGGCCCAGTACTTC. This gives the protein CASSLVFGPAQYF.

The chain recombines TRBV6-2 or TRBV6-3 with TRBJ2-7; D may be TRBD1 or TRBD2 (6 bases each). Germline-derived CDR1 and CDR2 are MNHEY and SVGEGT. The CDR3 totals 14 residues. Trimming pared 2 bases from V and 2 bases from J, leaving 10 bases between. CDR3 in amino acids: CASSYDGGPYEQYF. The CDR3 DNA reads TGTGCCAGCAGTTACGATGGGGGGCCCTACGAGCAGTACTTC.

This clonotype showed up many times. V gene TRBV4-1 combines with J gene TRBJ2-5; 7 nucleotides agree with TRBD2. Per the germline V gene, CDR1 is MGHRA and CDR2 is YSYEKL. This CDR3 is 15 amino acids long. With V trimmed by 2 bases and J by 4 bases, 7 bases remained unmatched. As DNA, the CDR3 is TGCGCCAGCAGCCAAAACGCGGGAGTCGCAGAGACCCAGTACTTC. Residues: CASSQNAGVAETQYF.

This clonotype appeared a few times. The V gene is TRBV4-1, the J gene TRBJ2-1; 9 positions match TRBD1. After removal of 0 bases from V and 9 bases from J, the junction contained 6 bases not matched to a gene. The CDR3 length is 15 residues. The V gene's germline CDR1 is MGHRA and CDR2 YSYEKL. In nucleotides, the CDR3 is TGCGCCAGCAGCCAAGAGGGACAGGGAACTACTGAGCAGTTCTTC. Its translation is CASSQEGQGTTEQFF.

The V gene is TRBV30, the J gene TRBJ2-1; 8 nucleotides align to TRBD1. The CDR3 is made up of 13 amino acids. CDR1 and CDR2 (germline): GTSNPN, SVGIG (reference sequence). V dropped 5 bases and J dropped 4; count of bases not matched to a gene: 4. CDR3 sequence: CAWAGTGYNEQFF. CDR3 DNA: TGTGCCTGGGCCGGGACAGGTTACAATGAGCAGTTCTTC.

This clonotype was detected many times. The chain links TRBV28 to TRBJ1-5; D gene ambiguous. The germline CDR1 and CDR2 sequences are MDHEN and SYDVKM. The CDR3 runs 15 residues. The V end was cut by 0 bases, the J end by 2 bases, with 8 bases between. This CDR3 is CASSLWPTGNQPQHF. DNA of the CDR3: TGTGCCAGCAGTTTATGGCCGACCGGCAATCAGCCCCAGCATTTT. Together with reference TRBV28 and TRBJ1-5, the CDR3 gives the full variable domain: DVKVTQSSRYLVKRTGEKVFLECVQDMDHENMFWYRQDPGLGLRLIYFSYDVKMKEKGDIPEGYSVSREKKERFSLILESASTNQTSMYLCASSLWPTGNQPQHFGDGTRLSIL.

Details on this clonotype: A much larger clone lies a single base off, so this may be a read error. V is TRBV5-4 and J is TRBJ2-3; TRBD1 aligns across 9 bases. CDR3 length: 16 amino acids. The germline CDR1 and CDR2 sequences are SGHNT and YYREEE (reference sequence). The CDR3 DNA reads TGTGCCGGCAGCCCTGGGACAGGGAGGAGCACAGATACGCAGTATTTT. This codes for CAGSPGTGRSTDTQYF.

This clonotype showed up many times. This chain links TRBV28 with TRBJ2-7, with D unresolved. Germline V gives CDR1 MDHEN, CDR2 SYDVKM. Trimming pared 4 bases from V and 0 bases from J, leaving 13 bases between. CDR3 length equals 15 residues. CDR3 DNA: TGTGCCAGCAGTTCACCATTCGGGTTCTCCTACGAGCAGTACTTC. Amino acids: CASSSPFGFSYEQYF.

This clonotype was detected ten times or more. V usage is TRBV4-3 and J usage is TRBJ2-7; D is ambiguous. Germline-derived CDR1 and CDR2 are LGHNA and YSLEER. Trimming left V 2 bases short and J 7 bases short, with 12 bases between. The CDR3 runs to 13 residues. DNA for the CDR3: TGCGCCAGCAGCCAATGGCCTAGGTGGGAGCAGTACTTC. It is translated as CASSQWPRWEQYF.

A word on this clonotype: A much larger clone differs by one base, so this may be a read error. The chain combines TRBV6-5 with TRBJ2-3; 8 bases are shared with TRBD1. CDR1 is MNHEY and CDR2 is SVGAGI in the germline V gene. The trim removed 7 bases at V and 6 bases at J, leaving 12 bases unmatched. This CDR3 has 15 residues. The DNA for the CDR3 is TGTGCCAGCAATTATGGACAGGGCCTCGGGGATACGCAGTATTTT. This gives the protein CASNYGQGLGDTQYF.

The chain recombines TRBV3-1 with TRBJ2-5; D gene unclear. Deletions cut 2 bases from V and 3 bases from J, with 13 bases between. In germline, CDR1 is LGHDT, CDR2 YNNKEL (reference sequence). The CDR3 is 15 amino acids. CDR3 amino acids: CASSQLRSWEETQYF. CDR3 bases: TGTGCCAGCAGCCAACTCCGGAGTTGGGAAGAGACCCAGTACTTC.

This clonotype appeared many times. The chain is built from TRBV13 and TRBJ2-1; 11 nucleotides agree with TRBD2. CDR1 is PRHDT and CDR2 is FYEKMQ in the germline V gene (reference sequence). CDR3 length: 15 amino acids. J was trimmed by 10 bases and V by 1 base; bases with no gene match: 6. CDR3 nucleotides: TGTGCCAGCAGCTTAGTAACTAGCGGGAGATTGGAGCAGTTCTTC. The encoded protein is CASSLVTSGRLEQFF.

Comment on this clonotype: Lacking the conserved final phenylalanine or tryptophan, this CDR3 likely reflects a read error. This chain joins TRBV6-2 or TRBV6-3 and TRBJ2-3, with a possible D match to TRBD2 (6 bases). Germline values: CDR1 MNHEY, CDR2 SVGEGT. The CDR3 loop spans 16 amino acids. V lost 0 bases, J lost 2 bases, and 12 bases lay in between. CDR3 region: CASSYSPSEDTDTQYS. The CDR3 coding sequence is TGTGCCAGCAGTTACTCGCCTAGCGAGGACACAGATACGCAGTATTCT.

This clonotype was observed many times. The chain couples TRBV11-2 to TRBJ2-1; 9 bases match TRBD2. With 0 bases clipped from V and 5 bases from J, the junction kept 2 bases outside the gene matches. The CDR3 sequence is 15 residues long. Germline V CDR1 and CDR2: SGHAT, FQNNGV. For the CDR3, the DNA is TGTGCCAGCAGCTTAGATCCTAGCGGGAACAATGAGCAGTTCTTC. Encoded protein: CASSLDPSGNNEQFF.